This passage covers 28 T cell receptor beta chains from one sample sequenced in a study of shared clonotypes between healthy human individuals (dated by TCRdb to the early 2020s). Receptor libraries were prepared by the immunoSEQ multiplex PCR assay. In its TCRdb copy, this immuneACCESS table keeps in-frame sequences only and misses some clones. Where compared with another copy, unresolved V genes explain less than half of these, and the others have no known cause. This sample gives around 640,000 clones in total; around 96% of them show up just once. Roughly 0.12% of the sample rests with the top ten. For the CD8 naive samples, CD45RO-negative cells were positively selected for CCR7, yielding a CD45RA+CCR7+ population from which TemRA cells were excluded. The sequencing input was naive CD8+ T cells sorted from blood. The cell subset or site label for this specimen denotes: CD45RA+CCR7+. These receptors all come from a woman in her twenties or thirties in good health.

The chain uses TRBV28 and TRBJ2-4; possibly TRBD2 for D (6 bases). With 7 bases removed from V and 6 bases from J, the gap between germline ends came to 19 bases. The CDR3 totals 15 residues. Germline V lookup: CDR1 MDHEN, CDR2 SYDVKM. The CDR3 region is CASIGVAESRNIQYF. The DNA of the CDR3 is TGTGCCAGCATTGGCGTAGCGGAGTCAAGAAACATTCAGTACTTC.

The V gene is TRBV11-2, the J gene TRBJ2-7; D remains unclear. Germline V gives CDR1 SGHAT, CDR2 FQNNGV. Deletions cut 5 bases from V and 3 bases from J, with 8 bases between. This CDR3 is 12 amino acids long. CDR3 amino acids: CASSSDFYEQYF. The CDR3 DNA reads as TGTGCCAGCAGCAGCGACTTCTACGAGCAGTACTTC.

This chain links TRBV7-6 with TRBJ1-5, with a tentative D call TRBD1 (5 bases). The V and J ends lost 1 base and 1 base respectively, with 8 bases between them. This CDR3 spans 15 amino acids. Germline V lookup: CDR1 SGHVS, CDR2 FNYEAQ. CDR3 DNA: TGTGCCAGCAGCTTAGAAACAGGCAGCAATCAGCCCCAGCATTTT. Protein: CASSLETGSNQPQHF.

The chain links TRBV28 to TRBJ2-1, with 8 positions matching TRBD2. Germline loops: CDR1 MDHEN, CDR2 SYDVKM. V gave up 2 bases and J gave up 6 bases; unmatched junction bases: 3. CDR3 length equals 14 residues. The CDR3 bases are TGTGCCAGCAGTTTACTGAGCGGGGGCAATGAGCAGTTCTTC. Residues: CASSLLSGGNEQFF.

This chain links TRBV28 with TRBJ2-5; tentatively, D is TRBD1 (6 bases). CDR1 and CDR2 (germline): MDHEN, SYDVKM. The CDR3 covers 15 residues. The germline V and J ends were trimmed by 0 bases and 5 bases, with 13 bases remaining between them. Here the CDR3 reads CASSLWTGMTETQYF. The CDR3 DNA is TGTGCCAGCAGTTTATGGACAGGTATGACGGAGACCCAGTACTTC. The full variable domain, rest sourced from reference TRBV28 and TRBJ2-5, is DVKVTQSSRYLVKRTGEKVFLECVQDMDHENMFWYRQDPGLGLRLIYFSYDVKMKEKGDIPEGYSVSREKKERFSLILESASTNQTSMYLCASSLWTGMTETQYFGPGTRLLVL.

This chain links TRBV30 with TRBJ2-2, with D hard to call. The germline gives CDR1 GTSNPN, CDR2 SVGIG (reference sequence). This CDR3 region has 13 residues. Trimming took off 7 bases at V and 0 bases at J, with 9 bases between the two ends. The CDR3 sequence: CALRAANTGELFF. For the CDR3, the DNA is TGTGCCTTACGGGCAGCGAACACCGGGGAGCTGTTTTTT.

The chain has TRBV7-3 and TRBJ2-2; unclear D gene. The germline V and J ends were trimmed by 5 bases and 4 bases, with 14 bases remaining between them. CDR3 length: 15 residues. Germline CDR1 is SGHTA and CDR2 is FQGTGA. The CDR3: CASSRYETLTGELFF. The CDR3 DNA follows: TGTGCCAGCAGCCGCTACGAGACTCTCACCGGGGAGCTGTTTTTT. Filled out from reference TRBV7-3 and TRBJ2-2, the complete variable domain reads GAGVSQTPSNKVTEKGKYVELRCDPISGHTALYWYRQSLGQGPEFLIYFQGTGAADDSGLPNDRFFAVRPEGSVSTLKIQRTERGDSAVYLCASSRYETLTGELFFGEGSRLTVL.

This chain links TRBV7-6 with TRBJ2-1, with TRBD2 identical over 11 bases. CDR1 SGHVS and CDR2 FNYEAQ come from the germline V gene. The J segment lost 7 bases and the V segment lost 5 bases, leaving 10 bases of the junction unmatched. CDR3 size: 16 residues. The CDR3 DNA reads TGTGCCAGCAGCCATCTCACTAGCGGGAGTTCGAATGAGCAGTTCTTC. Amino acid sequence: CASSHLTSGSSNEQFF.

This rearrangement joins TRBV5-6 to TRBJ2-7, with 9 nucleotides matching TRBD1. Germline-derived CDR1 and CDR2 are SGHDT and YYEEEE. The CDR3 has 14 amino acids. V gave up 4 bases and J gave up 3 bases; unmatched junction bases: 5. The DNA for the CDR3 is TGTGCCAGCAGCGCGGGACAGGGAAACTACGAGCAGTACTTC. Protein sequence: CASSAGQGNYEQYF.

The V and J genes are TRBV27 and TRBJ1-5, with D possibly matching TRBD1 (6 bases). Trimming shortened V by 0 bases and J by 5 bases, and 14 bases separated the two germline ends. This CDR3 comprises 16 residues. Germline CDR1 and CDR2: MNHEY and SMNVEV (reference sequence). Written as DNA, the CDR3 is TGTGCCAGCAGTTTATCCGCGGGGGCAGGTCATCAGCCCCAGCATTTT. It codes for CASSLSAGAGHQPQHF.

This clone was counted a single time. This sample includes further DNA sequences coding for the same CDR3. The chain joins TRBV5-1 to TRBJ2-3; D is uncertain. Per germline, CDR1 SGHRS and CDR2 YFSETQ. This CDR3 comprises 12 residues. The V end lost 5 bases, the J end lost 0 bases, and 4 bases lay between the germline ends. The CDR3 DNA sequence: TGCGCCAGCAGTTATAGCACAGATACGCAGTATTTT. Its protein is CASSYSTDTQYF.

The chain employs TRBV5-1 and TRBJ2-1; D is uncertain. There are 10 residues in the CDR3. Germline V gene lookup returns CDR1 SGHRS and CDR2 YFSETQ. Trimming stripped 4 bases from V and 7 bases from J, with 3 bases between. CDR3 loop: CASSGNEQFF. CDR3 DNA: TGCGCCAGCAGCGGGAATGAGCAGTTCTTC.

The chain combines TRBV5-4 with TRBJ1-4; D gene uncertain. This CDR3 has 15 residues. CDR1 is SGHNT and CDR2 is YYREEE in the germline V gene (reference sequence). Trimming pared 7 bases from V and 0 bases from J, leaving 13 bases between. The CDR3 nucleotides read TGTGCCAGCCACTATGGGGTTGCAACTAATGAAAAACTGTTTTTT. It encodes CASHYGVATNEKLFF.

This clone occurred a few times. This chain uses TRBV27 with TRBJ1-2; 10 nucleotides match TRBD1. This CDR3 has 15 residues. V lost 3 bases to trimming and J lost 4 bases; unmatched junction nucleotides: 5. Germline assignment: CDR1 MNHEY and CDR2 SMNVEV (reference sequence). The CDR3 DNA is TGTGCCAGCAGTTTCGGGACAGGGGCTGTCTATGGCTACACCTTC. It encodes CASSFGTGAVYGYTF.

The chain couples TRBV9 to TRBJ1-4, with D hard to call. The germline V and J ends were trimmed by 0 bases and 8 bases, with 20 bases remaining between them. Germline-derived CDR1 and CDR2 are SGDLS and YYNGEE. The CDR3 runs 17 residues. This chain's CDR3 is CASSVEGKPTDYEKLFF. The DNA of the CDR3 is TGTGCCAGCAGCGTAGAGGGTAAACCGACGGATTACGAAAAACTGTTTTTT.

In regard to this clone: Other DNA sequences in the sample encode the same CDR3. J is TRBJ2-1 and V is TRBV27, with 13 bases identical to TRBD2. The CDR3 loop spans 15 amino acids. The germline V gene encodes CDR1 MNHEY and CDR2 SMNVEV (reference sequence). Trimming at V came to 4 bases and at J to 9 bases, leaving 6 bases not matched to a gene. CDR3 protein: CASSSGTSGMGEQFF. The CDR3 DNA follows: TGTGCCAGCAGTTCCGGGACTAGCGGGATGGGTGAGCAGTTCTTC.

The chain uses TRBV7-2 and TRBJ2-7, with 7 bases lining up with TRBD1. CDR3 size: 15 residues. The germline V gene encodes CDR1 SGHTA and CDR2 FQGNSA. Trimming removed 6 bases from V and 2 bases from J; junction bases left unmatched: 10. CDR3 DNA: TGTGCCAGCAGGCACTACAGGGGACCGACCTACGAGCAGTACTTC. This sequence encodes CASRHYRGPTYEQYF.

The chain couples TRBV27 to TRBJ1-5, with 10 bases identical to TRBD1. Germline-derived CDR1 and CDR2 are MNHEY and SMNVEV (reference sequence). The CDR3 covers 15 residues. Germline trimming cut 7 bases from V and 2 bases from J; bases unmatched to any gene: 5. CDR3 bases: TGTGCCAGCAAAAGGACAGGGGGGGGCAATCAGCCCCAGCATTTT. Its translation: CASKRTGGGNQPQHF.

The J gene is TRBJ2-7, the V gene TRBV27; the D gene is possibly TRBD1 (6 bases). The CDR3 length is 13 residues. CDR1 is MNHEY, CDR2 SMNVEV, per germline (reference sequence). Between the trimmed V and J ends, which lost 3 bases and 3 bases, there was a span of 9 bases. CDR3 bases: TGTGCCAGCAGTTTTGGACAGATCTACGAGCAGTACTTC. It yields the protein CASSFGQIYEQYF.

This chain links TRBV5-4 with TRBJ2-7; 10 nucleotides agree with TRBD2. Trimming at V came to 2 bases and at J to 3 bases, leaving 5 bases not matched to a gene. CDR1 is SGHNT and CDR2 is YYREEE in the germline V gene (reference sequence). The length of the CDR3 is 15 residues. The DNA of the CDR3 is TGTGCCAGCAGCTTAGGACTAGCGGAAAACTACGAGCAGTACTTC. The encoded protein is CASSLGLAENYEQYF.

The chain combines TRBV5-1 with TRBJ2-3, with TRBD1 matching over 9 bases. This CDR3 is built from 15 residues. The germline V gene has CDR1 SGHRS and CDR2 YFSETQ. J was trimmed by 3 bases and V by 4 bases; bases with no gene match: 6. In nucleotides, the CDR3 is TGCGCCAGCAGCGGCAGGGACAGGGCTACAGATACGCAGTATTTT. It codes for CASSGRDRATDTQYF.

The rearrangement links TRBV20-1 to TRBJ2-1; TRBD2 might be the D (5 bases). This CDR3 is built from 11 residues. V was pared by 2 bases and J by 10 bases, with 9 bases between. The germline V gene encodes CDR1 DFQATT and CDR2 SNEGSKA (reference sequence). The CDR3 nucleotides are TGCAGTGCTAGAACCGGGGTCGAGCAGTTCTTC. Translated: CSARTGVEQFF.

The CDR3 loop reads CASSETSSYEQYF. The CDR3 coding sequence is TGTGCCAGCAGCGAGACTAGTAGCTACGAGCAGTACTTC. The chain uses TRBV11-2 and TRBJ2-7, with D possibly TRBD2 on 6 matching bases. The CDR3 loop spans 13 amino acids. Looked up from germline, CDR1 is SGHAT and CDR2 is FQNNGV. The germline V and J ends were trimmed by 5 bases and 3 bases, with 11 bases remaining between them.

The J gene is TRBJ2-7, the V gene TRBV18; D is perhaps TRBD2 (7 bases). CDR3 length: 15 amino acids. CDR1 is KGHSH, CDR2 LQKENI, per germline. Between the trimmed V and J ends, which lost 0 bases and 6 bases, there was a span of 15 bases. CDR3 amino acids: CASSPPGGAGSEQYF. For the CDR3, the DNA is TGTGCCAGCTCACCACCGGGGGGGGCAGGGAGCGAGCAGTACTTC.

This chain joins TRBV27 and TRBJ2-7, with D unclear. CDR3 length equals 13 residues. Per germline, CDR1 MNHEY and CDR2 SMNVEV (reference sequence). With 9 bases removed from V and 5 bases from J, the gap between germline ends came to 17 bases. DNA of the CDR3: TGTGCCAGTAAGAACCTCCCCCGGGACGAGCAGTACTTC. Residues: CASKNLPRDEQYF.

V is TRBV28 and J is TRBJ1-2; D is possibly TRBD1 (5 bases). Germline V gene lookup returns CDR1 MDHEN and CDR2 SYDVKM. The CDR3 sequence is 13 residues long. The V and J ends lost 5 bases and 6 bases respectively, with 13 bases between them. The CDR3, as DNA: TGTGCCAGCAGTCTTATAGGGGTTCATGGCTACACCTTC. This codes for CASSLIGVHGYTF.

The chain employs TRBV7-7 and TRBJ2-1; 9 positions agree with TRBD1. The germline V gene encodes CDR1 SSHAT and CDR2 FNYEAQ (reference sequence). Trimming cost V 3 bases and J 3 bases; bases outside gene matches: 3. The length of the CDR3 is 15 residues. The DNA for the CDR3 is TGTGCCAGCAGCTTGGGACAGGGAGTCTACAATGAGCAGTTCTTC. It encodes CASSLGQGVYNEQFF.

The chain carries TRBV19 and TRBJ2-1; 7 nucleotides align to TRBD1. This CDR3 comprises 14 residues. Per germline, CDR1 LNHDA and CDR2 SQIVND (reference sequence). V was clipped by 7 bases and J by 5 bases; unmatched bases: 8. In DNA form, the CDR3 reads TGTGCCAGTAATAAGGGGGCGATGGACAATGAGCAGTTCTTC. The encoded protein is CASNKGAMDNEQFF.